These T cell receptor beta chains were read from a single sample in a study of vaccination and CD4 T cells after COVID-19. These receptors have no known antigen. TCRdb itself ran the PCR reads through MiXCR, one entry per CDR3 protein. Altogether 17,000 or so distinct CDR3 sequences are present, almost 40% being singletons, with the ten largest covering approximately 8.4%. The sequenced material came from CD4+ T cells from blood, cultured in vitro. The source of these receptors is a human donor who had recovered from COVID-19. The CDR3 runs from the conserved cysteine through the conserved F or W. The D gene is left open where the match is weak. The listing skips clone size in some rows; elsewhere it reads once, few, many or a size class.

TRBJ2-5 16 TRBV24-1 TRBD1 few CATSDWKTGGKETQYF TGTGCCACCAGTGATTGGAAGACAGGGGGCAAAGAGACCCAGTACTTC
TRBJ2-5 14 TRBV2 . . CASTATGGGETQYF TGTGCCAGCACGGCAACAGGAGGAGGAGAGACCCAGTACTTC
TRBJ2-5 13 TRBV20-1 . few CSAPDPGQETQYF TGCAGTGCTCCTGACCCGGGCCAAGAGACCCAGTACTTC
TRBJ1-2 14 TRBV5-1 TRBD1 few CASSPTGGNYGYTF TGCGCCAGCAGCCCGACAGGGGGTAACTATGGCTACACCTTC
TRBJ1-5 13 TRBV20-1 . . CSAQTEGNQPQHF TGCAGTGCCCAGACAGAAGGCAATCAGCCCCAGCATTTT
TRBJ2-1 13 TRBV19 TRBD2 few CANRLAEGNEQFF TGTGCCAACCGACTAGCGGAGGGTAATGAGCAGTTCTTC
TRBJ2-1 12 TRBV19 . . CASSSYGNEQFF TGTGCCAGTAGTTCTTATGGCAATGAGCAGTTCTTC
TRBJ1-5 12 TRBV20-1 . few CSASRSGQPQHF TGCAGTGCTTCCAGATCCGGGCAGCCCCAGCATTTT
TRBJ2-7 15 TRBV7-6 TRBD1 few CASSLGTDPTYEQYF TGTGCCAGCAGCCTTGGGACAGACCCCACCTACGAGCAGTACTTC
TRBJ1-2 14 TRBV12-3/TRBV12-4 . . CASSLSGRSLRYTF TGTGCCAGCAGTTTAAGCGGCCGCAGCTTGCGCTACACCTTC
TRBJ2-5 15 TRBV10-3 . . CAIALQVGAQETQYF TGTGCCATCGCCCTCCAGGTTGGGGCCCAAGAGACCCAGTACTTC
TRBJ2-7 15 TRBV20-1 . . CSAGTWASGAYEQYF TGCAGTGCTGGGACATGGGCTAGCGGAGCCTACGAGCAGTACTTC
TRBJ2-7 17 TRBV6-1 TRBD1 few CASSGPVRDRGTYEQYF TGTGCCAGCAGTGGGCCGGTTCGGGACAGGGGAACCTACGAGCAGTACTTC
TRBJ1-4 15 TRBV15 . . CATSRVGGRNEKLFF TGTGCCACCAGCAGGGTGGGGGGGCGTAATGAAAAACTGTTTTTT
TRBJ2-1 14 TRBV7-8 . . CASSYQRRRNEQFF TGTGCCAGCAGCTACCAGCGAAGGCGCAATGAGCAGTTCTTC
TRBJ2-2 14 TRBV7-2 . . CASSSTVGGGELFF TGTGCCAGCAGCTCGACGGTCGGGGGCGGGGAGCTGTTTTTT
TRBJ2-3 14 TRBV7-2 TRBD2 . CASSFTSDTDTQYF TGTGCCAGCAGCTTTACTAGCGACACAGATACGCAGTATTTT
TRBJ2-3 14 TRBV12-3/TRBV12-4 . . CASSLARARGAQYF TGTGCCAGCAGTTTAGCCAGGGCCCGGGGCGCGCAGTATTTT
TRBJ2-2 13 TRBV10-1 . . CASGAGAGGELFF TGCGCCAGCGGGGCCGGGGCGGGCGGGGAGCTGTTTTTT
TRBJ1-6 15 TRBV6-1 TRBD1 . CASSDRTGSVSPLHF TGTGCCAGCAGTGACCGGACAGGGAGCGTTTCACCCCTCCACTTT
TRBJ2-7 12 TRBV25-1 . . CASRRGYYEQYF TGTGCCAGTCGACGGGGGTACTACGAGCAGTACTTC
TRBJ1-1 14 TRBV6-1 TRBD1 medium-sized CATSTGGESTEAFF TGTGCCACCTCGACAGGGGGGGAGAGCACTGAAGCTTTCTTT
TRBJ2-5 14 TRBV13 . . CASSQDDYRETQYF TGCGCCAGCAGCCAAGATGACTATAGGGAGACCCAGTACTTC
TRBJ2-1 16 TRBV20-1 TRBD2 . CSARVPAGVGANEQFF TGCAGTGCTAGAGTTCCAGCGGGAGTAGGGGCCAATGAGCAGTTCTTC
TRBJ2-2 13 TRBV7-9 . . CASSWRDTGELFF TGTGCCAGCAGCTGGAGGGACACCGGGGAGCTGTTTTTT
TRBJ1-5 17 TRBV28 TRBD1 . CASLSGTGVGSNQPQHF TGTGCCAGTCTTTCCGGGACAGGGGTAGGGAGCAATCAGCCCCAGCATTTT
TRBJ2-5 11 TRBV11-1 . few CASSRRGTQYF TGTGCCAGCAGCAGGCGCGGGACCCAGTACTTC
TRBJ2-3 12 TRBV29-1 . . CSGMPGGDAQYF TGCAGCGGCATGCCAGGTGGGGATGCGCAGTATTTT
TRBJ1-1 13 TRBV24-1 . . CATSDSGNTEAFF TGTGCCACCAGTGATTCTGGCAACACTGAAGCTTTCTTT
TRBJ1-2 14 TRBV6-5 TRBD1 . CASRLLQGAGGYTF TGTGCCAGCAGATTACTACAGGGGGCGGGCGGCTACACCTTC
TRBJ2-3 14 TRBV2 TRBD1 . CASSTDRGTDTQYF TGTGCCAGCAGCACGGACAGGGGTACAGATACGCAGTATTTT
TRBJ2-3 16 TRBV28 . . CASSRSAADNTDTQYF TGTGCCAGCAGTCGATCCGCCGCGGACAACACAGATACGCAGTATTTT
TRBJ2-2 13 TRBV12-3/TRBV12-4 . . CASQAGFTGELFF TGTGCCAGTCAGGCGGGATTTACCGGGGAGCTGTTTTTT
TRBJ2-1 16 TRBV15 . . CATSSLRGKGFHEQFF TGTGCCACCAGCAGCTTAAGGGGGAAGGGTTTCCATGAGCAGTTCTTC
TRBJ1-5 15 TRBV7-9 . few CASSPGLNSNQPQHF TGTGCCAGCAGCCCTGGGCTGAATAGCAATCAGCCCCAGCATTTT
TRBJ2-5 15 TRBV7-7 TRBD1 . CASSPGTGAGKTQYF TGTGCCAGCAGCCCAGGGACAGGGGCAGGGAAGACCCAGTACTTC
TRBJ2-7 14 TRBV6-1 . . CASSPVEQAREQYF TGTGCCAGCAGCCCTGTCGAACAGGCCCGGGAGCAGTACTTC
TRBJ1-1 15 TRBV27 TRBD1 . CASSWGQGLNTEAFF TGTGCCAGCAGTTGGGGACAGGGGTTGAACACTGAAGCTTTCTTT
TRBJ2-2 15 TRBV19 . . CASKRGRQSTGELFF TGTGCCAGTAAACGGGGGCGCCAGAGCACCGGGGAGCTGTTTTTT
TRBJ2-7 13 TRBV20-1 . . CSGLGDLPYEQYF TGCAGTGGTCTGGGGGACCTCCCCTACGAGCAGTACTTC
TRBJ1-4 13 TRBV20-1 . . CSARDSTEEKLFF TGCAGTGCTAGAGATTCGACGGAGGAAAAACTGTTTTTT
TRBJ2-7 12 TRBV12-3/TRBV12-4 . . CASSLWAYEQYF TGTGCCAGCAGTTTGTGGGCCTACGAGCAGTACTTC
TRBJ2-5 17 TRBV20-1 TRBD2 few CSAEAGTSGRRGETQYF TGCAGTGCCGAAGCGGGGACTAGCGGGAGGAGGGGGGAGACCCAGTACTTC
TRBJ2-1 14 TRBV20-1 TRBD1 few CSARRTGGINEQFF TGCAGTGCTAGAAGGACAGGGGGCATCAATGAGCAGTTCTTC
TRBJ1-5 17 TRBV28 . . CASRPGDWGQSNQPQHF TGTGCCAGCAGACCCGGGGATTGGGGTCAGAGCAATCAGCCCCAGCATTTT
TRBJ2-7 16 TRBV11-2 TRBD1 . CASSIEGGTGSTEQYF TGTGCCAGCAGCATAGAGGGGGGGACAGGGAGTACGGAGCAGTACTTC
TRBJ1-2 13 TRBV6-2/TRBV6-3 . . CASSDGASNGYTF TGTGCCAGCAGCGACGGGGCTTCAAATGGCTACACCTTC
TRBJ2-7 15 TRBV19 TRBD2 few CASRLAGGPGYEQYF TGTGCCAGTAGGCTAGCGGGAGGGCCGGGCTACGAGCAGTACTTC
TRBJ2-7 16 TRBV20-1 . few CSATPSAGAYSYEQYF TGCAGTGCTACCCCCAGTGCGGGGGCTTACTCCTACGAGCAGTACTTC
TRBJ2-7 13 TRBV10-3 . . CAISPTSSYEQYF TGTGCCATCAGTCCGACTAGCTCCTACGAGCAGTACTTC
TRBJ2-2 12 TRBV28 . . CASRGGAGELFF TGTGCCAGCCGGGGAGGCGCCGGGGAGCTGTTTTTT
TRBJ1-1 16 TRBV28 . . CASSPSGAGMNTEAFF TGTGCCAGCAGTCCCAGTGGGGCAGGTATGAACACTGAAGCTTTCTTT
TRBJ2-2 15 TRBV5-1 TRBD2 few CASTWRGANTGELFF TGCGCCAGCACCTGGCGGGGGGCGAACACCGGGGAGCTGTTTTTT